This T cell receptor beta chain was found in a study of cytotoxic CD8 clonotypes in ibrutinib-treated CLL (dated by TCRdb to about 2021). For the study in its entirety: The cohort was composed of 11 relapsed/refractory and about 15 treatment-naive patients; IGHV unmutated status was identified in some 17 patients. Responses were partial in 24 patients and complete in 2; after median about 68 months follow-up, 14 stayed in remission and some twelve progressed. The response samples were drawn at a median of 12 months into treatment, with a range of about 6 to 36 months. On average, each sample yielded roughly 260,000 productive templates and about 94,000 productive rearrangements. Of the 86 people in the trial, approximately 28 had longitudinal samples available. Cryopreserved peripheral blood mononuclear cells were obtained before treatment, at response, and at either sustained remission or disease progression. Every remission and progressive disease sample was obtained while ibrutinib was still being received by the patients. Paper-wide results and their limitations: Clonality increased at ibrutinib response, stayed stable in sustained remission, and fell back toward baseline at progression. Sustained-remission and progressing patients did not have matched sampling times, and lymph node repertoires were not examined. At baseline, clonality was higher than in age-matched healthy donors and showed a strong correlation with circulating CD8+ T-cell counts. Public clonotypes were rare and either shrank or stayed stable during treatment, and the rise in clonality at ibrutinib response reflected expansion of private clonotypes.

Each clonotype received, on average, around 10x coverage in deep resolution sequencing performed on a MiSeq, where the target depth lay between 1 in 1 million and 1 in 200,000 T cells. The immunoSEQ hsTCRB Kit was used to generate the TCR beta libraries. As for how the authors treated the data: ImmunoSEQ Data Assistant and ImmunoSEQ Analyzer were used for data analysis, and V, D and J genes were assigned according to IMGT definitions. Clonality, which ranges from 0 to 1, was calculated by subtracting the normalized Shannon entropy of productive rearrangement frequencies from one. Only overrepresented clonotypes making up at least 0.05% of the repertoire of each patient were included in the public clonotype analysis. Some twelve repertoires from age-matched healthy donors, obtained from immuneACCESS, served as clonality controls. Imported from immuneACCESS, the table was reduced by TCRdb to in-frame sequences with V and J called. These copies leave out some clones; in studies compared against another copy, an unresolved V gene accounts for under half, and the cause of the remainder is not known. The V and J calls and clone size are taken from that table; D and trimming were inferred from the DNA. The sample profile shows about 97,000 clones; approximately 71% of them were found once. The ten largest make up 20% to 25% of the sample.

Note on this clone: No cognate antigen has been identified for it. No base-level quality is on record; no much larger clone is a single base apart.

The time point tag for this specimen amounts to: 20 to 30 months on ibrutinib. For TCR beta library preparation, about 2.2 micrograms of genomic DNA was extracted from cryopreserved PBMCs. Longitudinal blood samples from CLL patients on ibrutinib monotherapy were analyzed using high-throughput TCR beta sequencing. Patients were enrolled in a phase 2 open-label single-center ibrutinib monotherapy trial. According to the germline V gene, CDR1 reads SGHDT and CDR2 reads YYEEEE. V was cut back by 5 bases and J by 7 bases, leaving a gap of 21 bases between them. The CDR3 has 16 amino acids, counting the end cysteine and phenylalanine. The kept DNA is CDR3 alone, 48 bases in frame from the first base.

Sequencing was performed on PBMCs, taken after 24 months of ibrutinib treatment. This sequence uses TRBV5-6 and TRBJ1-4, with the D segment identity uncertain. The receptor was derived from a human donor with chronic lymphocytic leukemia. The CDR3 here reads CASSARRGRGSEKLFF. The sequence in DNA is TGTGCCAGCAGTGCCAGGCGTGGCCGTGGGAGTGAAAAACTGTTTTTT.